This T cell receptor (beta chain) was sequenced for a study of type 1 and type 2 diabetes patients. PCR was run on genomic DNA. The TCR beta CDR3 region was amplified using 30 forward and 13 reverse primers. TCRdb called the multiplex PCR reads again in MiXCR, with one record for every CDR3 protein. The table shows 270,000 or so distinct CDR3 sequences, with 47% occurring only once. The CDR3 loop spans 14 amino acids. V shed 6 bases and J 2 bases; nucleotides not matched to a gene: 5. CDR1 is SGHRS, CDR2 YFSETQ, per germline. This sequence was found in a man between 18 and 29 years old with type 2 diabetes. The genes are TRBV5-1 and TRBJ2-7, with TRBD1 identical over 10 bases. The sample consisted of peripheral blood mononuclear cells (PBMCs). The CDR3 DNA sequence: TGCGCCAGCAAGGCTGGGACAGGGGCCTACGAGCAGTACTTC. This encodes CASKAGTGAYEQYF. The entire variable domain, with the rest obtained from reference TRBV5-1 and TRBJ2-7, is as follows: KAGVTQTPRYLIKTRGQQVTLSCSPISGHRSVSWYQQTPGQGLQFLFEYFSETQRNKGNFPGRFSGRQFSNSRSEMNVSTLELGDSALYLCASKAGTGAYEQYFGPGTRLTVT.